This passage covers 5 T cell receptor beta chains from one sample sequenced in a study of blood T cell repertoires in COVID-19. Clones were read by immunoSEQ multiplex PCR, and TCRdb kept only the in-frame ones, dropping some. The table has hundreds of thousands of clones, roughly 90% seen once. Material for sequencing was peripheral blood. These receptors came from a man between 18 and 29 years old with COVID-19, enrolled during active disease.

The chain is built from TRBV10-1 and TRBJ2-3; 9 bases match TRBD1. This CDR3 comprises 15 residues. The trim removed 5 bases at V and 4 bases at J, leaving 7 bases unmatched. CDR1 WNHNN and CDR2 SYGVQD come from the germline V gene (reference sequence). The CDR3 nucleotides are TGCGCCAGCAGTTCTCCGGGACAGGGCCCAGATACGCAGTATTTT. Translated: CASSSPGQGPDTQYF.

The V gene is TRBV19, the J gene TRBJ2-1; 12 positions agree with TRBD2. Germline V lookup: CDR1 LNHDA, CDR2 SQIVND (reference sequence). Trimming at V came to 5 bases and at J to 8 bases, leaving 7 bases not matched to a gene. CDR3 size: 15 residues. The CDR3 is CASSLRLAGVHEQFF. For the CDR3, the DNA is TGTGCCAGTAGTCTGCGACTAGCGGGAGTTCATGAGCAGTTCTTC.

The V call is TRBV2, the J call TRBJ2-3; 10 bases fit TRBD2. Unmatched junction bases numbered 0, after V lost 8 bases and J lost 1 base. There are 13 residues in the CDR3. Germline-derived CDR1 and CDR2 are SNHLY and FYNNEI. CDR3 in DNA: TGTGCCAGCGGGACTAGCGGCACAGATACGCAGTATTTT. As protein: CASGTSGTDTQYF.

The rearrangement links TRBV7-2 to TRBJ2-5, with D possibly TRBD1 on 6 matching bases. CDR3 length equals 14 residues. Looked up from germline, CDR1 is SGHTA and CDR2 is FQGNSA. The germline V and J ends were trimmed by 4 bases and 4 bases, with 13 bases remaining between them. CDR3 bases: TGTGCCAGCAGCTCAAACGACAGGATAGAGACCCAGTACTTC. Amino acids: CASSSNDRIETQYF.

The chain recombines TRBV3-1 (or the pseudogene TRBV3-2) with TRBJ1-5; D is ambiguous. The CDR3 covers 12 residues. In germline, CDR1 is LGHDT, CDR2 YNNKEL (reference sequence). Trimming removed 0 bases from V and 9 bases from J, with 6 bases in between. The CDR3 DNA follows: TGTGCCAGCAGCCAAGACGATAGGCCCCAGCATTTT. Its translation: CASSQDDRPQHF.